Listed below are T cell receptor beta chains from one sample, sequenced in a study of T cell changes during pregnancy in multiple sclerosis. Profiled with immunoSEQ multiplex PCR; TCRdb holds only in-frame clones, not every one. The table shows around 41,000 clones, with over 80% occurring only once. Sequenced here: CD4+ T cells from peripheral blood mononuclear cells, sampled in the third trimester of pregnancy. These receptors were taken from a female donor in good health, enrolled as a control in a pregnancy study. The CDR3 runs from the conserved cysteine through the conserved F or W. A D gene is named only where the DNA matches it firmly. Size is omitted from some rows. Given values are once, few, many or a class for expanded clones.

clone_size: NA
v_call: TRBV5-6
cdr3_length: 15
j_call: TRBJ2-7
d_call: TRBD1
cdr3_aa: CASSPNSGQGDEQYF
cdr3_nt: TGTGCCAGCAGCCCGAATTCGGGACAGGGCGACGAGCAGTACTTC

clone_size: NA
v_call: TRBV28
cdr3_length: 16
j_call: TRBJ2-3
d_call: TRBD1
cdr3_aa: CASSEQGAENTDTQYF
cdr3_nt: TGTGCCAGCAGTGAACAGGGGGCTGAAAACACAGATACGCAGTATTTT

clone_size: few
v_call: TRBV5-1
cdr3_length: 15
j_call: TRBJ2-4
d_call: TRBD2
cdr3_aa: CASSLSGGVKNIQYF
cdr3_nt: TGCGCCAGCAGCCTCTCTGGGGGGGTCAAAAACATTCAGTACTTC

clone_size: NA
v_call: TRBV5-4
cdr3_length: 15
j_call: TRBJ2-1
d_call: NA
cdr3_aa: CASSLDPLAFNEQFF
cdr3_nt: TGTGCCAGCAGCTTGGATCCCCTAGCATTCAATGAGCAGTTCTTC

clone_size: once
v_call: TRBV27
cdr3_length: 13
j_call: TRBJ2-3
d_call: NA
cdr3_aa: CASSLMGTDTQYF
cdr3_nt: TGTGCCAGCAGTTTAATGGGGACTGATACGCAGTATTTT

clone_size: NA
v_call: TRBV7-3
cdr3_length: 16
j_call: TRBJ1-1
d_call: NA
cdr3_aa: CASSLMGSGVNTEAFF
cdr3_nt: TGTGCCAGCAGCTTAATGGGTTCAGGGGTGAACACTGAAGCTTTCTTT

clone_size: NA
v_call: TRBV7-2
cdr3_length: 19
j_call: TRBJ2-1
d_call: TRBD2
cdr3_aa: CASSLEASGRTTRYNEQFF
cdr3_nt: TGTGCCAGCAGCTTAGAAGCTAGCGGGAGGACGACACGGTACAATGAGCAGTTCTTC

clone_size: NA
v_call: TRBV4-1
cdr3_length: 18
j_call: TRBJ2-5
d_call: TRBD2
cdr3_aa: CASSLPQQGGGPRETQYF
cdr3_nt: TGCGCCAGCAGCCTCCCCCAACAGGGCGGGGGGCCGCGGGAGACCCAGTACTTC

clone_size: NA
v_call: TRBV6-6
cdr3_length: 15
j_call: TRBJ2-5
d_call: TRBD2
cdr3_aa: CASSYTLGGAETQYF
cdr3_nt: TGTGCCAGCAGTTACACACTCGGGGGGGCGGAGACCCAGTACTTC

clone_size: NA
v_call: TRBV5-1
cdr3_length: 15
j_call: TRBJ2-5
d_call: TRBD1
cdr3_aa: CASSLVTGGGETQYF
cdr3_nt: TGCGCCAGCAGCTTGGTTACAGGGGGAGGAGAGACCCAGTACTTC

clone_size: NA
v_call: TRBV10-3
cdr3_length: 16
j_call: TRBJ2-3
d_call: TRBD2
cdr3_aa: CAISESEGAGVDTQYF
cdr3_nt: TGTGCCATCAGTGAGTCAGAAGGAGCGGGGGTGGATACGCAGTATTTT

clone_size: NA
v_call: TRBV28
cdr3_length: 13
j_call: TRBJ1-4
d_call: TRBD1
cdr3_aa: CATRGTGEEKLFF
cdr3_nt: TGTGCCACCAGGGGGACAGGGGAGGAAAAACTGTTTTTT

clone_size: NA
v_call: TRBV7-9
cdr3_length: 15
j_call: TRBJ1-5
d_call: TRBD1
cdr3_aa: CASSDSDRGSQPQHF
cdr3_nt: TGTGCCAGCAGCGATAGTGACAGGGGGTCTCAGCCCCAGCATTTT

clone_size: NA
v_call: TRBV6-1
cdr3_length: 16
j_call: TRBJ1-1
d_call: TRBD1
cdr3_aa: CASSDRRTGGSTEAFF
cdr3_nt: TGTGCCAGCAGTGACCGTCGGACAGGGGGCTCCACTGAAGCTTTCTTT

clone_size: NA
v_call: TRBV5-6
cdr3_length: 13
j_call: TRBJ2-5
d_call: NA
cdr3_aa: CASSGGVKETQYF
cdr3_nt: TGTGCCAGCAGCGGAGGGGTAAAAGAGACCCAGTACTTC

clone_size: NA
v_call: TRBV7-3
cdr3_length: 14
j_call: TRBJ1-3
d_call: NA
cdr3_aa: CASSLEASGNTIYF
cdr3_nt: TGTGCCAGCAGCTTAGAAGCCTCTGGAAACACCATATATTTT

clone_size: NA
v_call: TRBV7-9
cdr3_length: 14
j_call: TRBJ1-1
d_call: NA
cdr3_aa: CASSFDSLYTEAFF
cdr3_nt: TGTGCCAGCAGCTTTGACAGCCTTTACACTGAAGCTTTCTTT

clone_size: NA
v_call: TRBV19
cdr3_length: 14
j_call: TRBJ2-7
d_call: NA
cdr3_aa: CASSTEQGIYEQYF
cdr3_nt: TGTGCCAGTAGTACCGAACAGGGTATCTACGAGCAGTACTTC